This T cell receptor (beta chain) was captured in a study of T cell responses to AZD1222 COVID-19 vaccine. About the research overall: Pooling of second doses given at about 4 or about 12 weeks was done. Points from the study as a whole: Spike-specific TCR breadth and depth were elevated following two AZD1222 doses. Repertoires in all cases were sampled only once the peak T cell response had passed.

Method: immunoSEQ multiplex PCR; TCRdb's copy keeps in-frame clones and lacks some. Here the sample spans some 110,000 clones, more than 80% being singletons. Per germline, CDR1 SGHVS and CDR2 FQNEAQ. The CDR3 has 17 amino acids. V gave up 2 bases and J gave up 6 bases; unmatched junction bases: 10. Regarding this clone: Its specificity is not known.

This rearrangement joins TRBV7-8 to TRBJ2-2; 9 bases match TRBD2. The receptor comes from an adult in good health. The sample consisted of peripheral blood, taken on day 0 of AZD1222 vaccination. In DNA, the CDR3 is TGTGCCAGCAGCTTATCTCTAGCGGGAAACACCGCCGGGGAGCTGTTTTTT. It translates to CASSLSLAGNTAGELFF.